This entry lists 16 T cell receptor beta chains sequenced from one sample in a study (dated by TCRdb to between 2014 and 2016). Receptors were amplified or captured by 5' RACE. The sequencer listed for this sample is Illumina MiSeq. TCRdb reprocessed the public reads (quality trimming at Q25 with fastp, clone calling with MiXCR) and kept in-frame beta chains. For every CDR3 protein sequence, its rows merge into one entry that carries the most common genes and DNA. This sample holds about 57,000 distinct CDR3 sequences; around a quarter were observed only once. In total, the top ten clones hold 3% to 4% of the sample. The sample taken for sequencing was tumor-infiltrating memory CD4+ T cells sorted from the breast tumor. Explained via the paper, the cell subset or site label denotes: memory CD4+ T cells, CD4+CD45RO+CD25-. These receptor sequences come from a female donor with breast cancer.

The chain is built from TRBV7-2 and TRBJ2-1; D is unclear. The CDR3 sequence is 13 residues long. V was cut by 5 bases and J by 9 bases, with 14 bases left in between. Germline values: CDR1 SGHTA, CDR2 FQGNSA. The CDR3, as DNA: TGTGCCAGCAGCCTCTCTGGTGGGGTTGAGCAGTTCTTC. Its translation: CASSLSGGVEQFF.

The chain recombines TRBV12-3 or TRBV12-4 with TRBJ2-1, with 11 bases that match TRBD2. Trimming cost V 6 bases and J 4 bases; bases outside gene matches: 11. CDR3 length: 17 residues. CDR3 sequence reads: CASSTGRGLADYNEQFF. As DNA, the CDR3 is TGTGCCAGCAGCACCGGCCGGGGACTAGCGGATTACAATGAGCAGTTCTTC.

The CDR3 nucleotides are TGTGCCACCAGTGATAGGGGCAGGGGGCCGAACACTGAAGCTTTCTTT. This sequence encodes CATSDRGRGPNTEAFF. V is TRBV24-1 and J is TRBJ1-1, with 8 nucleotides matching TRBD1. CDR3 length: 16 residues. Germline V lookup: CDR1 KGHDR, CDR2 SFDVKD. J gave up 1 base and V 3 bases, and 6 bases lay outside the gene matches.

The table lists this clonotype with a few counts. The V gene is TRBV15, the J gene TRBJ1-4; possible D gene TRBD1, 5 bases. Germline V gene sequence: CDR1 LNHNV, CDR2 YYDKDF (reference sequence). V lost 8 bases and J lost 8, with 18 bases in between. The CDR3 has 14 amino acids. CDR3 in amino acids: CATSGWGESEKLFF. In DNA, the CDR3 is TGTGCCACCTCCGGATGGGGGGAAAGCGAAAAACTGTTTTTT. The full variable domain, with the rest looked up from reference TRBV15 and TRBJ1-4, is DAMVIQNPRYQVTQFGKPVTLSCSQTLNHNVMYWYQQKSSQAPKLLFHYYDKDFNNEADTPDNFQSRRPNTSFCFLDIRSPGLGDTAMYLCATSGWGESEKLFFGSGTQLSVL.

This clonotype has a count of ten or more. The V and J genes are TRBV29-1 and TRBJ2-1; 13 positions match TRBD2. This CDR3 spans 14 amino acids. Germline V gene sequence: CDR1 SQVTM, CDR2 ANQGSEA. Germline trimming cut 4 bases from V and 4 bases from J; bases unmatched to any gene: 1. CDR3: CSVGGLAGYNEQFF. The CDR3 DNA reads TGCAGCGTTGGGGGACTAGCGGGGTACAATGAGCAGTTCTTC.

This clonotype has a handful of counts. V usage is TRBV6-5 and J usage is TRBJ1-5; the D is unclear. The CDR3 covers 14 residues. The germline CDR1 and CDR2 sequences are MNHEY and SVGAGI. Between the trimmed V and J ends, which lost 5 bases and 2 bases, there was a span of 10 bases. The CDR3 DNA follows: TGTGCCAGCAGTCGGGAGGCAGGCAATCAGCCCCAGCATTTT. It translates to CASSREAGNQPQHF.

CDR3 sequence: CASSLGLSRENLYNEQFF. Here the CDR3 DNA reads TGCGCCAGCAGCTTGGGACTCTCGCGGGAGAATCTCTACAATGAGCAGTTCTTC. The V and J genes are TRBV5-1 and TRBJ2-1; TRBD2 agrees at 7 bases. Germline CDR1 is SGHRS and CDR2 is YFSETQ. J lost 3 bases, V lost 0 bases, and 12 bases had no gene match. This CDR3 has 18 amino acids.

This clonotype was observed a handful of times. The chain has TRBV7-2 and TRBJ2-7; 7 bases line up with TRBD1. This CDR3 region has 14 residues. The germline gives CDR1 SGHTA, CDR2 FQGNSA. Trimming at V came to 4 bases and at J to 5 bases, leaving 8 bases not matched to a gene. The CDR3 DNA reads TGTGCCAGCAGCTCGCAGACAGGGATGGACGAGCAGTACTTC. Translation: CASSSQTGMDEQYF.

This clonotype was detected once. J is TRBJ1-1 and V is TRBV6-1; tentative D call: TRBD1 (5 bases). The CDR3 loop spans 16 amino acids. V lost 3 bases to trimming and J lost 4 bases, with 18 bases between them. Per germline, CDR1 MNHNS and CDR2 SASEGT. CDR3 region: CASSDVGASQSTEAFF. CDR3 in DNA: TGTGCCAGCAGTGACGTAGGGGCCTCCCAGAGCACTGAAGCTTTCTTT.

V gene TRBV6-5 combines with J gene TRBJ1-1, with D unclear. The CDR3 length is 14 residues. Germline V gives CDR1 MNHEY, CDR2 SVGAGI. Trimming cost V 0 bases and J 9 bases, with 14 bases left between them. Here the CDR3 DNA reads TGTGCCAGCAGTTACTCGAAAAGGGCCCTGCAAGCTTTCTTT. This translates into CASSYSKRALQAFF.

V usage is TRBV12-3 or TRBV12-4 and J usage is TRBJ2-5; D ambiguous. The CDR3 loop spans 12 amino acids. V lost 2 bases and J lost 3, with 4 bases in between. The CDR3 nucleotides read TGTGCCAGCAGTTTAAAAGAAGAGACCCAGTACTTC. Translating gives CASSLKEETQYF.

The CDR3 protein is CASSQAPMGQGPYEQYF. The CDR3 DNA reads TGTGCCAGCAGCCAAGCCCCAATGGGACAGGGTCCCTACGAGCAGTACTTC. The chain links TRBV4-2 to TRBJ2-7; 9 nucleotides match TRBD1. The junction had 9 bases not matched to a gene; V was cut back by 1 base and J by 2 bases. Germline CDR1 reads LGHNA; CDR2 reads YNFKEQ. The CDR3 totals 17 residues.

This clonotype appeared a few times. The chain is built from TRBV9 and TRBJ2-1, with 9 bases lining up with TRBD1. With V trimmed by 4 bases and J by 8 bases, 7 bases remained unmatched. The CDR3 is made up of 14 amino acids. The germline V gene encodes CDR1 SGDLS and CDR2 YYNGEE. The CDR3 DNA follows: TGTGCCAGCAGCTTAACAGGGGGCGCGTATGAGCAGTTCTTC. This sequence encodes CASSLTGGAYEQFF.

This clonotype occurred a few times. The CDR3 region is CASSFSGKVNQPQHF. The CDR3 coding sequence is TGTGCCAGCAGTTTTTCGGGGAAAGTTAATCAGCCCCAGCATTTT. This sequence joins TRBV28 and TRBJ1-5; D gene unclear. V gave up 3 bases and J gave up 4 bases, with 13 bases separating them. CDR1 is MDHEN and CDR2 is SYDVKM in the germline V gene. The CDR3 totals 15 residues.

J is TRBJ2-3 and V is TRBV9; possibly TRBD2 for D (5 bases). The V gene lost 0 bases and the J gene lost 4 bases, with 18 bases spanning the gap. The germline V gene has CDR1 SGDLS and CDR2 YYNGEE. The CDR3 sequence is 17 residues long. The CDR3 sequence is CASSVVGGGGGPDTQYF. The CDR3 DNA is TGTGCCAGCAGCGTAGTAGGTGGCGGAGGAGGTCCAGATACGCAGTATTTT. Full variable domain (remainder filled in from reference TRBV9 and TRBJ2-3): DSGVTQTPKHLITATGQRVTLRCSPRSGDLSVYWYQQSLDQGLQFLIQYYNGEERAKGNILERFSAQQFPDLHSELNLSSLELGDSALYFCASSVVGGGGGPDTQYFGPGTRLTVL.

The sample holds a few counts of this clonotype. The chain uses TRBV6-1 and TRBJ2-1; TRBD2 aligns across 9 bases. After removal of 7 bases from V and 9 bases from J, the junction contained 10 bases not matched to a gene. CDR1 and CDR2 (germline): MNHNS, SASEGT. The CDR3 sequence is 14 residues long. The CDR3: CASTVGLAWSEQFF. Written as DNA, the CDR3 is TGTGCCAGCACGGTTGGACTAGCGTGGAGTGAGCAGTTCTTC.